This entry is about one T cell receptor beta chain. This clonotype was recorded at least ten times. Its antigen is unknown. No much larger clonotype is one base removed from it; base qualities were not supplied. This entry belongs to a study of low-dose radiotherapy and immunotherapy resistance in tumors (dated by TCRdb to the early 2020s). Regarding the research as a whole: In Cohort 1, 0.5 Gy per fraction was delivered every 2 weeks, and a total PTV dose of 6.5 Gy was prescribed. Randomization of trial participants into treatment groups was not performed. The translational analysis covered eight patients: three from the first dose cohort and the first five from the second dose cohort. Nivolumab was administered intravenously as a 240 mg flat dose every two weeks, and ipilimumab was administered intravenously at 1 mg/kg every six weeks. Aspirin 300 mg was taken orally once daily by patients for four cycles, starting on cycle 1 day 1. Every two weeks, patients got intravenous cyclophosphamide at 200 mg/m2, given one day ahead of each radiation and immunotherapy administration. Patients in Cohort 2 were given 1 Gy per fraction every two weeks, for a total of 13 Gy across 26 weeks.

What the time point label conveys for this sample: after trial treatment. The sample's treatment or condition label is to be understood as: LDRT plus nivolumab, ipilimumab, low-dose cyclophosphamide and aspirin (RACIN trial). The donors came from RACIN, which was a single-arm phase I dose-escalation trial that paired nivolumab and ipilimumab with aspirin, low-dose cyclophosphamide and low-dose radiotherapy. Eligible patients had advanced, TIL-negative solid tumors. The CDR3, cysteine through phenylalanine, is 13 amino acids long. The read is trimmed to its CDR3 DNA, 39 bases read in frame from base 1. The junction carries 10 bases between V and J, which are trimmed by 0 bases and 5 bases respectively. The germline V gene encodes CDR1 GTSNPN and CDR2 SVGIG (reference sequence). Instrument on record: Illumina HiSeq 2500. First-strand cDNA was synthesized with Superscript III and a set of TRAV- and TRBV-specific primers, covering both TCRalpha and TCRbeta chains. TCRs were amplified for 20 to 25 PCR cycles with Phusion, using a constant-region primer paired with the adapter attached to the V primers. The isolated mRNA was amplified using the MessageAmp II aRNA Amplification Kit, with in vitro transcription performed for approximately 16 hours at 37 degrees C. The Dynabeads mRNA DIRECT Purification Kit was used to isolate the mRNA for TCR sequencing. Indexed Illumina adapters were added in a second Phusion PCR of roughly 25 cycles, and the PCR products were purified with AMPure XP beads. From the authors' description of their analysis: Custom Perl scripts pooled TCR sequences encoding the same protein, removed out-of-frame sequences and computed each clonotype's abundance. TCR sequences supported by only a single read were excluded from analysis. The metrics used to describe the repertoires included Shannon entropy, Gini index, clonality, richness, and the frequency of TCRs shared between repertoires. Starting from the raw public reads, TCRdb applied fastp trimming at Q25, assembled clones with MiXCR and retained in-frame beta chains. CDR3 protein duplicates are merged, each entry listing the most common genes and DNA. V and J calls and clone size were set by TCRdb, not the authors. The sample table shows 65,000 to 85,000 distinct CDR3 sequences, and 15% to 20% are seen once. The ten largest clones represent approximately 1.5% of the sample.

The sequencing here drew on PBMCs, taken after low-dose radiotherapy plus immunotherapy. This receptor was obtained from a male donor with prostate cancer. The rearrangement combines TRBV30 with TRBJ1-2; the D gene identity is not certain. In nucleotide form, the sequence is TGTGCCTGGAGTGTGGGCCCGACATATGGCTACACCTTC. Its protein reads: CAWSVGPTYGYTF.